The 9 T cell receptor beta chains given below trace back to one sample, sequenced in a study of blood T cell repertoires in COVID-19. Produced via immunoSEQ multiplex PCR; TCRdb's table is partial and in-frame only. The sample has fewer than 600,000 clones, approximately 92% seen once. The sample comprised peripheral blood. The origin of the receptors is a man aged 18 to 30 with COVID-19, enrolled during active disease.

The chain has TRBV5-1 and TRBJ2-1, with a weak D call TRBD1 (6 bases). The CDR3 has 14 residues. V was clipped by 1 base and J by 15 bases, with 20 bases between them. Germline values: CDR1 SGHRS, CDR2 YFSETQ. DNA of the CDR3: TGCGCCAGCAGCTTGAGTAGCTACCAGGGGCTGTGGTTCTTC. It encodes CASSLSSYQGLWFF.

The V call is TRBV6-1, the J call TRBJ2-1, with TRBD2 matching 7 bases. CDR1 is MNHNS, CDR2 SASEGT, per germline. The CDR3 sequence is 14 residues long. J lost 2 bases, V lost 5 bases, and 3 bases had no gene match. As DNA, the CDR3 is TGTGCCAGCAGTTCGGGAGGCACCTACAATGAGCAGTTCTTC. As protein: CASSSGGTYNEQFF.

V usage is TRBV4-1 and J usage is TRBJ2-7; 10 bases map to TRBD1. With V trimmed by 6 bases and J by 0 bases, 8 bases remained unmatched. CDR3 size: 16 residues. Looked up from germline, CDR1 is MGHRA and CDR2 is YSYEKL. CDR3 protein: CASSGLGDRGSYEQYF. Here the CDR3 DNA reads TGCGCCAGCAGTGGATTGGGGGACAGGGGCTCCTACGAGCAGTACTTC.

This chain connects TRBV5-1 to TRBJ2-1; a weak D match, TRBD2 (5 bases). Germline lookup yields CDR1 SGHRS and CDR2 YFSETQ. Trimming removed 0 bases from V and 0 bases from J, with 13 bases in between. This CDR3 region has 17 residues. The CDR3 is CASSLVLPGGSYNEQFF. The CDR3 DNA reads TGCGCCAGCAGCTTGGTTTTACCAGGAGGCTCCTACAATGAGCAGTTCTTC.

This clone was seen just once. The chain joins TRBV4-2 to TRBJ1-1; 10 bases are shared with TRBD1. From germline, CDR1 is LGHNA and CDR2 YNFKEQ. V shed 4 bases, J shed 3 bases, and the junction held 8 bases outside the gene matches. The CDR3 totals 16 residues. The CDR3 protein is CASSRETGGLDTEAFF. The DNA for the CDR3 is TGTGCCAGCAGCCGAGAGACAGGGGGCCTGGACACTGAAGCTTTCTTT.

The V call is TRBV7-3, the J call TRBJ2-1; a possible D gene is TRBD1 (6 bases). This CDR3 has 14 amino acids. V shed 2 bases and J shed 5 bases, with 10 bases lying between them. The germline gives CDR1 SGHTA, CDR2 FQGTGA. CDR3 nucleotides: TGTGCCAGCAGCTTAGTAGGGGGAAACAATGAGCAGTTCTTC. Translation gives CASSLVGGNNEQFF.

The V call is TRBV7-2, the J call TRBJ2-1; 10 positions agree with TRBD1. Germline V gene sequence: CDR1 SGHTA, CDR2 FQGNSA. V lost 5 bases, J lost 10 bases, and 11 bases stayed unmatched. There are 15 residues in the CDR3. The CDR3 DNA sequence: TGTGCCAGCAGCCTCCTGACAGGGGGCGCGGGAGAGCAGTTCTTC. Amino acid sequence: CASSLLTGGAGEQFF. Full variable domain (rest looked up from reference TRBV7-2 and TRBJ2-1): GAGVSQSPSNKVTEKGKDVELRCDPISGHTALYWYRQSLGQGLEFLIYFQGNSAPDKSGLPSDRFSAERTGGSVSTLTIQRTQQEDSAVYLCASSLLTGGAGEQFFGPGTRLTVL.

The chain carries TRBV7-9 and TRBJ2-5; 10 positions agree with TRBD1. Germline V CDR1 and CDR2: SEHNR, FQNEAQ (reference sequence). With 6 bases clipped from V and 5 bases from J, the junction kept 6 bases outside the gene matches. The CDR3 sequence is 14 residues long. CDR3 coding DNA: TGTGCCAGCAGGCCCGACAGGGGGCATGAGACCCAGTACTTC. Its translation is CASRPDRGHETQYF.

CDR3 nucleotides: TGTGCCAGCAGCTTGATGGACAGGGGACTTGCCGAGCAGTACTTC. Its protein is CASSLMDRGLAEQYF. This chain uses TRBV5-5 with TRBJ2-7; 9 bases map to TRBD1. This CDR3 has 15 amino acids. The germline gives CDR1 SGHKS, CDR2 YYEKEE (reference sequence). With 1 base clipped from V and 6 bases from J, the junction kept 8 bases outside the gene matches. Using reference TRBV5-5 and TRBJ2-7 for the parts outside the CDR3, the full variable domain is DAGVTQSPTHLIKTRGQQVTLRCSPISGHKSVSWYQQVLGQGPQFIFQYYEKEERGRGNFPDRFSARQFPNYSSELNVNALLLGDSALYLCASSLMDRGLAEQYFGPGTRLTVT.